This T cell receptor (beta chain) is from a study of vaccination effects on CD4 cells after COVID-19. Peptide-pool stimulation followed by sequencing identified expanded antigen-specific CD4+ clonotypes in the ViraFEST assay. Researchers isolated CD4+ T cells once approximately ten days of culture had elapsed. Everyone in the study got two shots of either the BNT162b2 or mRNA-1273 vaccine. Produced via immunoSEQ multiplex PCR; TCRdb's table is partial and in-frame only. The sample includes about 66,000 clones, about 80% of them seen just once. The sample holds one count of this clone. The antigen is not known. This receptor was obtained from a human donor who received a COVID-19 vaccine. Sequencing was performed on CD4+ T cells from PBMCs cultured with HCoV-OC43 spike peptides, taken after COVID-19 vaccination. Subset noted: HCoV-OC43 spike overlapping peptide pool stimulation.

The CDR3 sequence: CASSGWDPSYEQYV. Here the CDR3 DNA reads TGTGCCAGCAGTGGATGGGATCCCTCCTACGAGCAGTACGTC. The chain employs TRBV2 and TRBJ2-7, with D unresolved. Germline-derived CDR1 and CDR2 are SNHLY and FYNNEI. The CDR3 runs 14 residues. The ends were cut back, 4 bases at V and 0 bases at J, with 10 bases in the middle.